These 16 T cell receptor beta chains came from one sample sequenced in a study of post-analysis software for immune sequencing data (dated by TCRdb to about 2015). The full study reports these points: Patients showed significantly higher frequencies than controls for about five TRBV segments, among them TRBV5-6, TRBV5-1 and TRBV20-1.

The method behind the library was PCR. The instrument given in TCRdb is Illumina HiSeq 2500. Unique molecular identifiers were incorporated into TCR beta cDNA libraries to reduce PCR and sequencing biases. The raw public reads went through TCRdb reprocessing: fastp at Q25, MiXCR clone calling, in-frame beta chains kept. Rows matching on CDR3 protein sequence are summarized as one entry with the most common DNA and genes. The sample table records some 500,000 distinct CDR3 sequences; roughly 45% of these occur just once. The ten largest clones represent 12% of the sample. These TCRs' antigens remain unknown. Sequences were obtained from blood. The source of these receptors is a girl between 5 and 17 years old with multiple sclerosis.

The rearrangement links TRBV15 to TRBJ1-2; D may be TRBD1 (6 bases). Per germline, CDR1 LNHNV and CDR2 YYDKDF (reference sequence). The CDR3 is made up of 14 amino acids. V was clipped by 5 bases and J by 7 bases, with 17 bases between them. The CDR3 is CATSGGGHVGGYTF. The CDR3 nucleotides are TGTGCCACCAGCGGGGGGGGACACGTAGGTGGCTACACCTTC.

The chain couples TRBV7-2 to TRBJ2-3; TRBD2 matches 8 bases. The V segment lost 4 bases and the J segment 2 bases; nucleotides outside the gene matches: 5. Germline V lookup: CDR1 SGHTA, CDR2 FQGNSA. The CDR3 runs 15 residues. The CDR3 DNA is TGTGCCAGCAGCTACACGGGAGGGAACACAGATACGCAGTATTTT. Translation gives CASSYTGGNTDTQYF.

This sequence joins TRBV14 and TRBJ2-3; no reliable D call. CDR3 size: 16 residues. V lost 2 bases and J lost 3, with 15 bases in between. Per germline, CDR1 SGHDN and CDR2 FVKESK. The CDR3 DNA reads TGTGCCAGCAGCCAAAGACTGGGATTTGGGACAGATACGCAGTATTTT. Protein: CASSQRLGFGTDTQYF.

This clonotype was counted between two and nine times. V gene TRBV27 combines with J gene TRBJ2-7; no firm D call. From germline, CDR1 is MNHEY and CDR2 SMNVEV (reference sequence). There are 14 residues in the CDR3. The germline V and J ends were trimmed by 2 bases and 2 bases, with 10 bases remaining between them. This CDR3 reads CASSLMRGPYEQYF. CDR3 in DNA: TGTGCCAGCAGTTTAATGCGCGGCCCCTACGAGCAGTACTTC.

The chain couples TRBV7-3 to TRBJ2-1, with 10 bases that match TRBD2. The CDR3 sequence is 14 residues long. From germline, CDR1 is SGHTA and CDR2 FQGTGA. Trimming took 5 bases from V and 10 from J; bases not matched to a gene: 8. CDR3 coding DNA: TGTGCCAGCAGCCCCAGCGGGAGGGGGGGCGAGCAGTTCTTC. Encoded protein: CASSPSGRGGEQFF.

This rearrangement joins TRBV27 to TRBJ1-5; perhaps TRBD1 as D (6 bases). The CDR3 is 14 amino acids. The germline gives CDR1 MNHEY, CDR2 SMNVEV (reference sequence). The V gene lost 3 bases and the J gene lost 1 base, with 7 bases spanning the gap. The CDR3 protein is CASSLGHSNQPQHF. CDR3 bases: TGTGCCAGCAGTTTGGGACACAGCAATCAGCCCCAGCATTTT.

V and J are TRBV28 and TRBJ2-1; 13 bases line up with TRBD2. From germline, CDR1 is MDHEN and CDR2 SYDVKM. V gave up 6 bases and J gave up 8 bases; unmatched junction bases: 7. The CDR3 consists of 15 residues. This chain's CDR3 is CASSSGTSGNDEQFF. DNA for the CDR3: TGTGCCAGCAGCTCCGGGACTAGCGGGAACGATGAGCAGTTCTTC.

This clonotype has just a few counts. The V call is TRBV9, the J call TRBJ2-7; D is unresolved. Looked up from germline, CDR1 is SGDLS and CDR2 is YYNGEE. The CDR3 sequence is 12 residues long. V was trimmed by 0 bases and J by 6 bases, leaving 7 bases between them. CDR3 residues: CASSVGVGEQYF. The CDR3 coding sequence is TGTGCCAGCAGCGTAGGCGTTGGCGAGCAGTACTTC.

The chain has TRBV4-2 and TRBJ2-5; 8 bases align to TRBD2. The V segment lost 0 bases and the J segment 1 base; nucleotides outside the gene matches: 1. Germline CDR1 and CDR2: LGHNA and YNFKEQ. The CDR3 contains 15 residues. Here the CDR3 reads CASSQDRGGQETQYF. The CDR3 coding sequence is TGTGCCAGCAGCCAAGATCGGGGGGGCCAAGAGACCCAGTACTTC.

The chain employs TRBV6-5 and TRBJ2-5, with a tentative D call TRBD2 (6 bases). Looked up from germline, CDR1 is MNHEY and CDR2 is SVGAGI. V was clipped by 0 bases and J by 5 bases, with 16 bases between them. The CDR3 extends over 16 amino acids. The CDR3 protein is CASSYSGRIVGETQYF. As DNA, the CDR3 is TGTGCCAGCAGTTACTCGGGGAGGATCGTGGGGGAGACCCAGTACTTC.

The table lists this clonotype with a few counts. The V and J genes are TRBV28 and TRBJ2-5, with D perhaps TRBD2 (6 bases). This CDR3 has 13 residues. The V and J ends lost 8 bases and 2 bases respectively, with 12 bases between them. The germline gives CDR1 MDHEN, CDR2 SYDVKM. The CDR3 protein is CASRLSGQETQYF. The CDR3 DNA reads TGTGCCAGCCGCCTTAGCGGTCAAGAGACCCAGTACTTC.

CDR3 nucleotides: TGTGCCAGCAGCCTAAGTCGGCTAGCGGGAGTCGAGACCCAGTACTTC. Its translation is CASSLSRLAGVETQYF. J is TRBJ2-5 and V is TRBV14; 10 bases map to TRBD2. This CDR3 comprises 16 residues. Germline trimming cut 4 bases from V and 5 bases from J; bases unmatched to any gene: 10. Germline loops: CDR1 SGHDN, CDR2 FVKESK. The full variable domain, completed using reference TRBV14 and TRBJ2-5, is EAGVTQFPSHSVIEKGQTVTLRCDPISGHDNLYWYRRVMGKEIKFLLHFVKESKQDESGMPNNRFLAERTGGTYSTLKVQPAELEDSGVYFCASSLSRLAGVETQYFGPGTRLLVL.

Only a few counts were recorded for this clonotype. V gene TRBV6-5 combines with J gene TRBJ2-7; TRBD1 or TRBD2 may be the D gene (5 bases each). Deletions cut 9 bases from V and 4 bases from J, with 19 bases between. The germline gives CDR1 MNHEY, CDR2 SVGAGI. CDR3 size: 14 residues. As DNA, the CDR3 is TGTGCCAGTTCCCGACAGAGGGGTCATTACGAGCAGTACTTC. Encoded protein: CASSRQRGHYEQYF.

The V gene is TRBV10-3, the J gene TRBJ1-5, with TRBD1 identical over 7 bases. The V segment lost 2 bases and the J segment 2 bases; nucleotides outside the gene matches: 3. The CDR3 totals 15 residues. Germline CDR1 ENHRY, CDR2 SYGVKD. The CDR3 DNA follows: TGTGCCATCAGTGAGGAGGGGGCAGGCAATCAGCCCCAGCATTTT. It encodes CAISEEGAGNQPQHF.

This clonotype was found a few times. The chain combines TRBV6-2 or TRBV6-3 with TRBJ2-1; no definite D call. The CDR3 spans 15 residues. Germline-derived CDR1 and CDR2 are MNHEY and SVGEGT. Deletions cut 5 bases from V and 5 bases from J, with 16 bases between. Written as DNA, the CDR3 is TGTGCCAGCAGTACACCCACGGGTATCGACAATGAGCAGTTCTTC. Protein: CASSTPTGIDNEQFF.

The chain links TRBV20-1 to TRBJ2-5; TRBD1 aligns across 7 bases. CDR1 is DFQATT and CDR2 is SNEGSKA in the germline V gene (reference sequence). The ends lost 3 bases at V and 5 bases at J; junction bases unmatched: 12. This CDR3 has 15 amino acids. The CDR3 loop is CSASGAKGAGETQYF. The CDR3, as DNA: TGCAGTGCTAGTGGGGCGAAGGGGGCTGGGGAGACCCAGTACTTC.